These 12 T cell receptor beta chains were sequenced from one sample in a study of blood T cell repertoires in COVID-19. TCRdb's table, derived via immunoSEQ multiplex PCR, lists solely in-frame clones and lacks some. The sample consists of under 250,000 clones, 75% to 85% of them appearing once. The sequenced sample consisted of peripheral blood. The receptors here all came from a woman in her 70s with acute or convalescent COVID-19.

V gene TRBV4-3 combines with J gene TRBJ2-7; weak D call: TRBD1 (6 bases). Trimming stripped 0 bases from V and 6 bases from J, with 15 bases between. The germline V gene encodes CDR1 LGHNA and CDR2 YSLEER. The CDR3 is made up of 15 amino acids. The CDR3 loop reads CASSQDRKQGSEQYF. The CDR3, as DNA: TGCGCCAGCAGCCAAGATCGGAAACAGGGATCCGAGCAGTACTTC.

The chain couples TRBV24-1 to TRBJ2-3; TRBD1 might be the D (5 bases). V lost 5 bases and J lost 5, with 16 bases in between. This CDR3 comprises 15 residues. The germline V gene has CDR1 KGHDR and CDR2 SFDVKD. The CDR3 DNA sequence: TGTGCCACCAGTGCCCAAAACAGGATAGGAGATACGCAGTATTTT. It codes for CATSAQNRIGDTQYF.

To note about this clone: The same CDR3 arises from other DNA sequences in this sample as well. This chain uses TRBV6-5 with TRBJ2-7; D remains unclear. The length of the CDR3 is 13 residues. The V gene lost 2 bases and the J gene lost 7 bases, with 12 bases spanning the gap. Germline values: CDR1 MNHEY, CDR2 SVGAGI. The CDR3 nucleotides are TGTGCCAGCAGTTACGGGTTAGCTGGGGAGCAGTACTTC. Translated: CASSYGLAGEQYF.

The genes are TRBV7-6 and TRBJ2-6; TRBD1 might be the D (5 bases). V shed 1 base and J shed 0 bases, with 7 bases lying between them. The CDR3 spans 16 residues. Germline-derived CDR1 and CDR2 are SGHVS and FNYEAQ. CDR3 in DNA: TGTGCCAGCAGCTTAGAGGGGTACTCTGGGGCCAACGTCCTGACTTTC. This gives the protein CASSLEGYSGANVLTF.

The gene calls are TRBV28 and TRBJ1-2; 9 nucleotides match TRBD1. The CDR3 totals 14 residues. Germline V gene data show CDR1 as MDHEN and CDR2 as SYDVKM. Trimming at V came to 5 bases and at J to 5 bases, leaving 6 bases not matched to a gene. CDR3 coding DNA: TGTGCCAGCAGTCCGGGACAGGGAAGATATGGCTACACCTTC. Its translation is CASSPGQGRYGYTF.

This chain links TRBV5-1 with TRBJ1-3; D might be TRBD1 (5 bases). CDR3 length: 16 amino acids. The germline CDR1 and CDR2 sequences are SGHRS and YFSETQ. Trimming cost V 1 base and J 1 base, with 12 bases left between them. The CDR3: CASSLYAGRSGNTIYF. The DNA of the CDR3 is TGCGCCAGCAGCTTGTATGCAGGGAGGTCTGGAAACACCATATATTTT.

V and J are TRBV7-9 and TRBJ2-5, with 7 bases that match TRBD2. Germline V gene lookup returns CDR1 SEHNR and CDR2 FQNEAQ (reference sequence). The CDR3 extends over 14 amino acids. The junction had 7 bases not matched to a gene; V was cut back by 4 bases and J by 5 bases. Here the CDR3 reads CASSWRGTLETQYF. The DNA of the CDR3 is TGTGCCAGCAGCTGGCGGGGGACTTTGGAGACCCAGTACTTC.

The V and J genes are TRBV10-2 and TRBJ1-4, with TRBD1 matching 7 bases. V dropped 5 bases and J dropped 7; count of bases not matched to a gene: 10. Germline V CDR1 and CDR2: WSHSY, SAAADI. The CDR3 runs 15 residues. CDR3 loop: CASSLTGALGEKLFF. DNA of the CDR3: TGCGCCAGCAGTTTAACAGGGGCCCTAGGTGAAAAACTGTTTTTT.

This chain uses TRBV5-6 with TRBJ1-2; D uncertain. The CDR3 totals 14 residues. Germline assignment: CDR1 SGHDT and CDR2 YYEEEE. Deletions cut 4 bases from V and 5 bases from J, with 15 bases between. CDR3 coding DNA: TGTGCCAGCAGCCTGGGCATCTCGGAGTATGGCTACACCTTC. Protein sequence: CASSLGISEYGYTF.

V and J are TRBV28 and TRBJ2-7; D not certain. CDR3 length equals 12 residues. V lost 5 bases and J lost 0, with 5 bases in between. Per the germline V gene, CDR1 is MDHEN and CDR2 is SYDVKM. CDR3 protein: CASSVLSYEQYF. CDR3 DNA: TGTGCCAGCAGTGTCCTCTCCTACGAGCAGTACTTC.

This sequence joins TRBV11-2 and TRBJ2-7; unclear D gene. Germline values: CDR1 SGHAT, CDR2 FQNNGV. This CDR3 spans 14 amino acids. Trimming stripped 3 bases from V and 1 base from J, with 10 bases between. The CDR3 coding sequence is TGTGCCAGCAGCTTGAGTGTCAATTCCTACGAGCAGTACTTC. This codes for CASSLSVNSYEQYF.

This clone has more than one count but fewer than ten. This chain links TRBV5-5 with TRBJ1-4; 8 nucleotides line up with TRBD1. V shed 1 base and J 7 bases; nucleotides not matched to a gene: 9. Germline assignment: CDR1 SGHKS and CDR2 YYEKEE (reference sequence). CDR3 length: 16 residues. The CDR3 coding sequence is TGTGCCAGCAGCTTGTCCCGACAGGGGAGTGGTGAAAAACTGTTTTTT. Translated, it gives CASSLSRQGSGEKLFF. The full variable domain, in which reference TRBV5-5 and TRBJ1-4 provide the parts outside the CDR3, is DAGVTQSPTHLIKTRGQQVTLRCSPISGHKSVSWYQQVLGQGPQFIFQYYEKEERGRGNFPDRFSARQFPNYSSELNVNALLLGDSALYLCASSLSRQGSGEKLFFGSGTQLSVL.